Detailed here is one TCR beta chain. This sample was included in a study of control samples from healthy donors and cancer patients. The CDR3 has 15 residues. Germline CDR1 is ENHRY and CDR2 is SYGVKD. J lost 1 base, V lost 4 bases, and 5 bases had no gene match. Using immunoSEQ multiplex PCR, the repertoire was profiled, and TCRdb retains in-frame clones only, with some absent. The table shows about 98,000 clones, with around 80% occurring only once. The rearrangement joins TRBV10-3 to TRBJ2-3; 7 bases are a match to TRBD1. Material for sequencing was blood. The clonotype was recovered from a man in his sixties in good health. CDR3 protein: CAISAPGTGTDTQYF. The CDR3 coding sequence is TGTGCCATCAGTGCACCCGGGACAGGCACAGATACGCAGTATTTT.